One and the same sample provided the 8 T cell receptor beta chains below, sequenced in a study of identifying expanded T cells in peripheral blood. TCRdb's copy holds only in-frame clones and misses some; the assay was immunoSEQ multiplex PCR. The repertoire holds around 66,000 clones, with roughly 86% as singletons. The sequenced sample consisted of blood. These receptors were taken from a person aged 18-70 years in good health.

CDR3 in DNA: TGTGCCAGCACCCAGGGAGCGGGTCTAGGTGATACGCAGTATTTT. This gives the protein CASTQGAGLGDTQYF. V gene TRBV6-4 combines with J gene TRBJ2-3; possible D gene TRBD2, 6 bases. Trimming stripped 7 bases from V and 6 bases from J, with 20 bases between. The germline CDR1 and CDR2 sequences are MRHNA and SNTAGT. The CDR3 extends over 15 amino acids.

The chain employs TRBV4-2 and TRBJ2-7; 10 bases agree with TRBD2. V lost 1 base and J lost 3; bases outside the gene matches: 9. CDR3 length: 17 amino acids. CDR1 LGHNA and CDR2 YNFKEQ come from the germline V gene. The DNA of the CDR3 is TGTGCCAGCAGCCAAGTCGGAGCTAGCGGGAGATTCTACGAGCAGTACTTC. Translating it yields CASSQVGASGRFYEQYF.

The V gene is TRBV6-5, the J gene TRBJ2-7, with TRBD1 matching over 7 bases. From germline, CDR1 is MNHEY and CDR2 SVGAGI. CDR3 length: 14 amino acids. The V and J ends lost 6 bases and 0 bases, in that order; junction bases with no gene match: 5. As DNA, the CDR3 is TGTGCCAGCAGCGGACAGGACAGCTCCTACGAGCAGTACTTC. Its translation is CASSGQDSSYEQYF.

The chain has TRBV4-2 and TRBJ1-5; D unresolved. The CDR3 runs 15 residues. Trimming cost V 0 bases and J 1 base, with 7 bases left between them. Per the germline V gene, CDR1 is LGHNA and CDR2 is YNFKEQ. The chain's CDR3 is CASSQESTSNQPQHF. CDR3 nucleotides: TGTGCCAGCAGCCAAGAATCCACCAGCAATCAGCCCCAGCATTTT.

This clone has just a few counts. V usage is TRBV4-1 and J usage is TRBJ1-2; D remains ambiguous. Germline V gene lookup returns CDR1 MGHRA and CDR2 YSYEKL. Trimming removed 1 base from V and 2 bases from J, with 14 bases in between. The CDR3 spans 16 residues. The CDR3 here is CASSQVLVDWNYGYTF. In DNA, the CDR3 is TGCGCCAGCAGCCAAGTGTTAGTGGATTGGAACTATGGCTACACCTTC.

The rearrangement uses TRBV28 and TRBJ1-5; TRBD1 matches at 7 bases. This CDR3 is 16 amino acids long. With V trimmed by 6 bases and J by 1 base, 9 bases remained unmatched. The germline gives CDR1 MDHEN, CDR2 SYDVKM. Here the CDR3 DNA reads TGTGCCAGCAGCACCACCTCCAGGGGGAGCAATCAGCCCCAGCATTTT. Translating it yields CASSTTSRGSNQPQHF.

J is TRBJ2-2 and V is TRBV5-6; D not certain. Looked up from germline, CDR1 is SGHDT and CDR2 is YYEEEE. Trimming cost V 0 bases and J 10 bases, with 10 bases left between them. The CDR3 has 13 amino acids. CDR3 DNA: TGTGCCAGCAGCTTGGACGGAGCGTCGGAGCTGTTTTTT. Its translation is CASSLDGASELFF.

This chain joins TRBV19 and TRBJ1-4, with D possibly matching TRBD1 (6 bases). CDR3 size: 15 residues. From germline, CDR1 is LNHDA and CDR2 SQIVND (reference sequence). The V end was cut by 5 bases, the J end by 8 bases, with 18 bases between. As DNA, the CDR3 is TGTGCCAGTAGTCCCGAGGGGGGACATAGAGAAAAACTGTTTTTT. As protein: CASSPEGGHREKLFF.